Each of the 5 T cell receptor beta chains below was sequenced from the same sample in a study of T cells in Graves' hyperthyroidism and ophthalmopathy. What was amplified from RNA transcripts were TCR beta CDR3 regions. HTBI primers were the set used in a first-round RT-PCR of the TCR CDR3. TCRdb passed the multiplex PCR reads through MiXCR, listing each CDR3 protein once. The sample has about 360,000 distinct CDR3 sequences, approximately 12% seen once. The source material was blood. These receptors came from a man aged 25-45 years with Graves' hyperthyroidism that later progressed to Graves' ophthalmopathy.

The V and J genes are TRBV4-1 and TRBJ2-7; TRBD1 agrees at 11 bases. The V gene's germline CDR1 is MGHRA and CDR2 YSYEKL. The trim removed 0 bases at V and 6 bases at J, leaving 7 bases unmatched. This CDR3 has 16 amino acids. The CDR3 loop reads CASSQEQDRGLREQYF. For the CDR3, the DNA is TGCGCCAGCAGCCAAGAACAGGACAGGGGGCTTCGCGAGCAGTACTTC.

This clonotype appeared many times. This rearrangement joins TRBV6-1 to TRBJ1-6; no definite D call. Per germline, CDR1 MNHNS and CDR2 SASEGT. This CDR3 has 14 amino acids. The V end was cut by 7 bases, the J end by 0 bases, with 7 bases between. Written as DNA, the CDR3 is TGTGCCAGCACTGGTAACTCCTATAATTCACCCCTCCACTTT. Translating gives CASTGNSYNSPLHF.

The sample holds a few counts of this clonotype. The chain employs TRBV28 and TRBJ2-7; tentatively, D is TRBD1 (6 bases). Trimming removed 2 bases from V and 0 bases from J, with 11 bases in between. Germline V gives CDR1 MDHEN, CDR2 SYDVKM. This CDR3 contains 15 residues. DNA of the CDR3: TGTGCCAGCAGTTTAGCAGGGGCCAGCTCCTACGAGCAGTACTTC. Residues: CASSLAGASSYEQYF.

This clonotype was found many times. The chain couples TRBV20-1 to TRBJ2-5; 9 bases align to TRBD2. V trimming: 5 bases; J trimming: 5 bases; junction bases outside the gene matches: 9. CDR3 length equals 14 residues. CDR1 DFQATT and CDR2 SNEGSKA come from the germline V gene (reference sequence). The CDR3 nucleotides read TGCAGTGCTCAGCCCGGGACTAGCAGGGAGACCCAGTACTTC. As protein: CSAQPGTSRETQYF.

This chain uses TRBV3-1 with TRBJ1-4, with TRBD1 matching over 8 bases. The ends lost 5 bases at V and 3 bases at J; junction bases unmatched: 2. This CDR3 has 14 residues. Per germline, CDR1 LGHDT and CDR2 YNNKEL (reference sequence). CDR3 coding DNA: TGTGCCAGCAGCTGGGGACAGGCTAATGAAAAACTGTTTTTT. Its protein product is CASSWGQANEKLFF.